This TCR beta chain was found in a study of cytotoxic CD8 clonotypes in ibrutinib-treated CLL. Using immunoSEQ multiplex PCR, the repertoire was profiled, and TCRdb retains in-frame clones only, with some absent. The data hold hundreds of thousands of clones, with 70% to 75% observed a single time. This CDR3 is 14 amino acids long. Germline assignment: CDR1 SGHTA and CDR2 FQGTGA. Trimming left V 2 bases short and J 0 bases short, with 7 bases between. The clonotype was recovered from a human donor with chronic lymphocytic leukemia. The sample was PBMCs, taken after 12 months of ibrutinib treatment. J is TRBJ1-1 and V is TRBV7-3; D might be TRBD1 (5 bases). Written as DNA, the CDR3 is TGTGCCAGCAGCTTAGGAGGGGTGAACACTGAAGCTTTCTTT. Its protein product is CASSLGGVNTEAFF.